These 24 T cell receptor beta chains share one sample of origin, sequenced in a study of OX40 agonist ivuxolimab in advanced cancers. Only in-frame clones appear in the TCRdb table, and some are missing; sequencing was by immunoSEQ multiplex PCR. The sample yields 15,000 to 20,000 clones, 80% to 85% seen once. The sample here was CD4+ or CD8+ T cells sorted from blood, taken in a trial of the OX40 agonist ivuxolimab. The receptors were gathered from an adult with an advanced solid tumor such as melanoma, head and neck, liver or kidney cancer.

The rearrangement links TRBV7-2 to TRBJ2-7; 7 bases line up with TRBD1. Germline assignment: CDR1 SGHTA and CDR2 FQGNSA. V gave up 3 bases and J gave up 0 bases; unmatched junction bases: 8. CDR3 size: 16 residues. The CDR3 sequence is CASSLLHGTASYEQYF. Here the CDR3 DNA reads TGTGCCAGCAGCTTGTTACACGGGACAGCCTCCTACGAGCAGTACTTC.

The chain links TRBV2 to TRBJ2-7, with 14 nucleotides matching TRBD2. V lost 3 bases to trimming and J lost 1 base; unmatched junction nucleotides: 5. The CDR3 has 17 residues. The germline V gene has CDR1 SNHLY and CDR2 FYNNEI. CDR3 in amino acids: CASSDGTSGGLSYEQYF. The DNA for the CDR3 is TGTGCCAGCAGTGATGGGACTAGCGGGGGACTATCCTACGAGCAGTACTTC.

The DNA for the CDR3 is TGTGCCAGCAGTGGGACAGGGGGCGATCAGCCCCAGCATTTT. Its protein is CASSGTGGDQPQHF. J is TRBJ1-5 and V is TRBV27, with 12 bases that match TRBD1. The CDR3 length is 14 residues. Trimming removed 5 bases from V and 5 bases from J; junction bases left unmatched: 1. Germline values: CDR1 MNHEY, CDR2 SMNVEV (reference sequence).

The chain links TRBV13 to TRBJ2-1; D perhaps matches TRBD1 (6 bases). CDR1 is PRHDT, CDR2 FYEKMQ, per germline (reference sequence). V was clipped by 9 bases and J by 1 base, with 16 bases between them. The CDR3 contains 15 residues. CDR3 sequence reads: CASNTEGDSYNEQFF. For the CDR3, the DNA is TGTGCCAGTAATACAGAGGGGGATTCCTACAATGAGCAGTTCTTC.

The chain recombines TRBV19 with TRBJ1-1, with a possible D match to TRBD1 (6 bases). V lost 3 bases and J lost 5, with 13 bases in between. Germline lookup yields CDR1 LNHDA and CDR2 SQIVND (reference sequence). CDR3 length: 14 residues. The CDR3 DNA reads as TGTGCCAGTAGTATCGGGGGCGAATGGACTGAAGCTTTCTTT. Translating it yields CASSIGGEWTEAFF.

By share of the sample, this clone is medium-sized. V usage is TRBV7-9 and J usage is TRBJ2-5; tentatively, D is TRBD2 (5 bases). Germline lookup yields CDR1 SEHNR and CDR2 FQNEAQ (reference sequence). Deletions cut 1 base from V and 7 bases from J, with 16 bases between. The CDR3 contains 15 residues. The CDR3 sequence is CASSLETGIWVTQYF. CDR3 sequence (DNA): TGTGCCAGCAGCTTAGAAACGGGGATTTGGGTGACCCAGTACTTC.

This chain links TRBV19 with TRBJ1-1; D gene unclear. This CDR3 has 10 amino acids. The germline V and J ends were trimmed by 6 bases and 7 bases, with 6 bases remaining between them. The germline gives CDR1 LNHDA, CDR2 SQIVND (reference sequence). The DNA of the CDR3 is TGTGCCAGTAGGGACGGTGAAGCTTTCTTT. Protein: CASRDGEAFF.

V usage is TRBV27 and J usage is TRBJ2-7; D may be TRBD1 (5 bases). The CDR3 has 14 residues. Germline CDR1 reads MNHEY; CDR2 reads SMNVEV (reference sequence). V gave up 3 bases and J gave up 3 bases, with 12 bases separating them. The CDR3 spells CASSLRQGGYEQYF. The DNA of the CDR3 is TGTGCCAGCAGTTTGAGGCAGGGCGGCTACGAGCAGTACTTC.

This sequence joins TRBV4-2 and TRBJ1-1; TRBD1 is a possible D gene (6 bases). Germline CDR1 and CDR2: LGHNA and YNFKEQ. Trimming cost V 4 bases and J 2 bases, with 11 bases left between them. The CDR3 consists of 14 residues. The CDR3 protein is CASSLDRTNTEAFF. The CDR3 DNA sequence: TGTGCCAGCAGCCTCGACAGGACTAACACTGAAGCTTTCTTT.

This sequence joins TRBV5-6 and TRBJ1-2; 9 bases align to TRBD1. In germline, CDR1 is SGHDT, CDR2 YYEEEE. V was pared by 4 bases and J by 0 bases, with 10 bases of the junction left unmatched. The CDR3 covers 17 residues. The CDR3 coding sequence is TGTGCCAGCAGCATAGCGGGACAGGGCCCTTCTAACTATGGCTACACCTTC. Translated: CASSIAGQGPSNYGYTF.

This clone was observed a few times. The V gene is TRBV2, the J gene TRBJ2-7, with 8 bases that match TRBD1. The CDR3 extends over 13 amino acids. The junction had 6 bases not matched to a gene; V was cut back by 7 bases and J by 4 bases. The germline V gene has CDR1 SNHLY and CDR2 FYNNEI. CDR3 nucleotides: TGTGCCAGCACCAAAGGGGACAGGTACGAGCAGTACTTC. It codes for CASTKGDRYEQYF.

V gene TRBV5-6 combines with J gene TRBJ2-7; D ambiguous. Germline CDR1 and CDR2: SGHDT and YYEEEE. Trimming shortened V by 4 bases and J by 1 base, and 6 bases separated the two germline ends. The CDR3 consists of 12 residues. The chain's CDR3 is CASSGLSYEQYF. The DNA of the CDR3 is TGTGCCAGCAGCGGTCTATCCTACGAGCAGTACTTC.

The chain has TRBV28 and TRBJ1-6; D may be TRBD1 (6 bases). Germline-derived CDR1 and CDR2 are MDHEN and SYDVKM. Deletions cut 9 bases from V and 9 bases from J, with 18 bases between. The CDR3 length is 14 residues. CDR3 coding DNA: TGTGCCAGTTGCCCCGGGACAAATTTTTCACCCCTCCACTTT. As protein: CASCPGTNFSPLHF.

The chain is built from TRBV9 and TRBJ2-1; TRBD2 agrees at 9 bases. Trimming at V came to 3 bases and at J to 8 bases, leaving 12 bases not matched to a gene. The CDR3 is 16 amino acids. Germline CDR1 is SGDLS and CDR2 is YYNGEE. For the CDR3, the DNA is TGTGCCAGCAGCGGAGAAGCGGGGGGCAGTATAGATGAGCAGTTCTTC. Translated, it gives CASSGEAGGSIDEQFF. Complete variable domain (other parts from reference TRBV9 and TRBJ2-1): DSGVTQTPKHLITATGQRVTLRCSPRSGDLSVYWYQQSLDQGLQFLIQYYNGEERAKGNILERFSAQQFPDLHSELNLSSLELGDSALYFCASSGEAGGSIDEQFFGPGTRLTVL.

This chain uses TRBV7-9 with TRBJ2-7, with D uncertain. Germline V gene lookup returns CDR1 SEHNR and CDR2 FQNEAQ (reference sequence). This CDR3 comprises 13 residues. V shed 1 base and J shed 2 bases, with 6 bases lying between them. CDR3 region: CASSLVGPYEQYF. CDR3 in DNA: TGTGCCAGCAGCTTAGTTGGCCCCTACGAGCAGTACTTC.

V and J are TRBV7-9 and TRBJ1-1; D gene ambiguous. In germline, CDR1 is SEHNR, CDR2 FQNEAQ (reference sequence). The CDR3 loop spans 11 amino acids. V was cut by 2 bases and J by 2 bases, with 0 bases left in between. The CDR3 sequence: CASSLNTEAFF. CDR3 nucleotides: TGTGCCAGCAGCTTAAACACTGAAGCTTTCTTT.

About this clone itself: Other nucleotide sequences from this sample produce the same CDR3. This chain links TRBV5-6 with TRBJ2-3; D gene unclear. Per germline, CDR1 SGHDT and CDR2 YYEEEE. Trimming shortened V by 1 base and J by 0 bases, and 6 bases separated the two germline ends. There are 14 residues in the CDR3. The CDR3 sequence is CASSLWRSTDTQYF. The CDR3 DNA follows: TGTGCCAGCAGCTTGTGGAGAAGCACAGATACGCAGTATTTT.

The rearrangement links TRBV6-4 to TRBJ1-4; 8 positions match TRBD1. Germline values: CDR1 MRHNA, CDR2 SNTAGT. The CDR3 is 17 amino acids. The V gene end was trimmed by 4 bases and the J gene end by 1 base; junction bases not matched to a gene: 8. The CDR3 DNA is TGTGCCAGCAGTGGTAACGACAGGGGAGAAACTAATGAAAAACTGTTTTTT. Its translation: CASSGNDRGETNEKLFF.

The V and J genes are TRBV28 and TRBJ1-1, with TRBD1 identical over 8 bases. Germline loops: CDR1 MDHEN, CDR2 SYDVKM. This CDR3 comprises 16 residues. V lost 5 bases, J lost 1 base, and 9 bases stayed unmatched. CDR3: CASSGQGVGWNTEAFF. The CDR3 DNA reads as TGTGCCAGCAGTGGACAGGGCGTTGGATGGAACACTGAAGCTTTCTTT.

The table lists this clone with a few counts. The rearrangement joins TRBV6-5 to TRBJ1-5; D call uncertain. The CDR3 contains 13 residues. Germline CDR1 and CDR2: MNHEY and SVGAGI. Trimming took off 5 bases at V and 7 bases at J, with 12 bases between the two ends. Here the CDR3 reads CASSTGEAQPQHF. Written as DNA, the CDR3 is TGTGCCAGCAGTACCGGGGAGGCACAGCCCCAGCATTTT.

The CDR3 here is CASSLLTLGSYNEQFF. CDR3 sequence (DNA): TGTGCCAGTAGTCTGCTGACACTTGGCTCCTACAATGAGCAGTTCTTC. The chain links TRBV19 to TRBJ2-1; no clear D gene. The V gene's germline CDR1 is LNHDA and CDR2 SQIVND (reference sequence). This CDR3 comprises 16 residues. V was clipped by 5 bases and J by 0 bases, with 14 bases between them. Drawing the rest from reference TRBV19 and TRBJ2-1, the complete variable domain is DGGITQSPKYLFRKEGQNVTLSCEQNLNHDAMYWYRQDPGQGLRLIYYSQIVNDFQKGDIAEGYSVSREKKESFPLTVTSAQKNPTAFYLCASSLLTLGSYNEQFFGPGTRLTVL.

V usage is TRBV11-2 and J usage is TRBJ2-1; TRBD2 is a possible D gene (5 bases). V dropped 2 bases and J dropped 1 base, with 12 bases sitting between them. Germline values: CDR1 SGHAT, CDR2 FQNNGV. The length of the CDR3 is 16 residues. In DNA, the CDR3 is TGTGCCAGCAGCTTATCGTCTAGCCGGTCCTACAATGAGCAGTTCTTC. Protein product: CASSLSSSRSYNEQFF.

This chain links TRBV7-9 with TRBJ2-1, with 9 positions matching TRBD2. Germline lookup yields CDR1 SEHNR and CDR2 FQNEAQ (reference sequence). V was clipped by 5 bases and J by 9 bases; unmatched bases: 8. The CDR3 runs to 14 residues. The CDR3 region is CASSTRLAEFEQFF. Written as DNA, the CDR3 is TGTGCCAGCAGCACGCGACTAGCGGAATTTGAGCAGTTCTTC.

This chain connects TRBV19 to TRBJ1-2; weak D call: TRBD1 (5 bases). Germline V lookup: CDR1 LNHDA, CDR2 SQIVND (reference sequence). This CDR3 is built from 14 residues. V shed 3 bases and J shed 5 bases, with 13 bases lying between them. Written as DNA, the CDR3 is TGTGCCAGTAGTATGTGGCAGGGTCCATATGGCTACACCTTC. This encodes CASSMWQGPYGYTF.